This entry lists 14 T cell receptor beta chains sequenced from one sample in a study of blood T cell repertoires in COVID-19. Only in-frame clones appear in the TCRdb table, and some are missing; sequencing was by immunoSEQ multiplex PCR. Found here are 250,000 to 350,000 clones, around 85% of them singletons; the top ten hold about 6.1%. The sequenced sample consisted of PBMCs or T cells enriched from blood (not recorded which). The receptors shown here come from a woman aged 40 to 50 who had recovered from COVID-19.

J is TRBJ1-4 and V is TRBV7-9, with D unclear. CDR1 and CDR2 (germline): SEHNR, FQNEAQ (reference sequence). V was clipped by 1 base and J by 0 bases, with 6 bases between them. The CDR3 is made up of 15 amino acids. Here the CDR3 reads CASSLVGTTNEKLFF. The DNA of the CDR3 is TGTGCCAGCAGCTTAGTCGGGACAACTAATGAAAAACTGTTTTTT. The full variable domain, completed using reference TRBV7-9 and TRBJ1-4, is DTGVSQNPRHKITKRGQNVTFRCDPISEHNRLYWYRQTLGQGPEFLTYFQNEAQLEKSRLLSDRFSAERPKGSFSTLEIQRTEQGDSAMYLCASSLVGTTNEKLFFGSGTQLSVL.

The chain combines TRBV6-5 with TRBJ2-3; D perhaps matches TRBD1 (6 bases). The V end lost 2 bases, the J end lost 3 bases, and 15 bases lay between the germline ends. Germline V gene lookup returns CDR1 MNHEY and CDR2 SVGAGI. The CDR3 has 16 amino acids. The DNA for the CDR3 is TGTGCCAGCAGTTACCGAGGGGGTGAGGGGACAGATACGCAGTATTTT. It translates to CASSYRGGEGTDTQYF.

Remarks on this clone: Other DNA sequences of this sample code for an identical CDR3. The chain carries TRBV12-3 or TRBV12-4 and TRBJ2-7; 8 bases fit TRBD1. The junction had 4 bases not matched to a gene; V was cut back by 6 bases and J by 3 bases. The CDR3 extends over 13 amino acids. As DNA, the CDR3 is TGTGCCAGCAGCCCCGGACAGGGCTACGAGCAGTACTTC. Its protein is CASSPGQGYEQYF.

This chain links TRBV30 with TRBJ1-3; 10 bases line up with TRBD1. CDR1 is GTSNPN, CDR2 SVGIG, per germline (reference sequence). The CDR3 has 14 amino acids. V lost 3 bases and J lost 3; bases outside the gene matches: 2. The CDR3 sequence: CAWRTGGVGNTIYF. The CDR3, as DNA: TGTGCCTGGAGGACAGGGGGCGTTGGAAACACCATATATTTT.

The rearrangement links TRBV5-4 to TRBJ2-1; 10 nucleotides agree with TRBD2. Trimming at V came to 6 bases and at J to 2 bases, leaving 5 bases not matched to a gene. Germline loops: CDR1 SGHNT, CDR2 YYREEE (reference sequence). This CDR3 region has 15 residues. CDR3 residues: CASTTSGTPYNEQFF. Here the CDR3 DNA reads TGTGCCAGCACCACTAGCGGGACACCCTACAATGAGCAGTTCTTC.

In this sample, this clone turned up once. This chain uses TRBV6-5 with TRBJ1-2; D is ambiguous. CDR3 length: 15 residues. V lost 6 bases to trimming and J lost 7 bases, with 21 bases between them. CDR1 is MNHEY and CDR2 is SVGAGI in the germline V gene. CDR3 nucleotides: TGTGCCAGCAGCAACGAGGTCTGGCTGACCAGTGGCTACACCTTC. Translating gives CASSNEVWLTSGYTF.

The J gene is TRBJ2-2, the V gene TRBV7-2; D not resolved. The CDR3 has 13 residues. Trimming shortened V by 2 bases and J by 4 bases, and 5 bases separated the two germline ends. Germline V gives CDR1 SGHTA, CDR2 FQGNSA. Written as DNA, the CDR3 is TGTGCCAGCAGCTTATTCGGCACCGGGGAGCTGTTTTTT. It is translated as CASSLFGTGELFF.

In DNA form, the CDR3 reads TGCGCCAGCAGTGAGGAGGGAGTGACTAGCGGGAGCCACGAGCAGTACTTC. The encoded protein is CASSEEGVTSGSHEQYF. The rearrangement links TRBV10-1 to TRBJ2-7, with 12 positions matching TRBD2. The junction had 10 bases not matched to a gene; V was cut back by 2 bases and J by 5 bases. Germline V gives CDR1 WNHNN, CDR2 SYGVQD (reference sequence). The CDR3 is made up of 17 amino acids.

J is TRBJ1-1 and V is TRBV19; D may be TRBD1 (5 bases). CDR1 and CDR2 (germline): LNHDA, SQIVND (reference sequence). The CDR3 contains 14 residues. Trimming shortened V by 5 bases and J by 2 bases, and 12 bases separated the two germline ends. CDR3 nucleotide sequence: TGTGCCAGTAGTCTGCGGACACGAAACACTGAAGCTTTCTTT. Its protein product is CASSLRTRNTEAFF.

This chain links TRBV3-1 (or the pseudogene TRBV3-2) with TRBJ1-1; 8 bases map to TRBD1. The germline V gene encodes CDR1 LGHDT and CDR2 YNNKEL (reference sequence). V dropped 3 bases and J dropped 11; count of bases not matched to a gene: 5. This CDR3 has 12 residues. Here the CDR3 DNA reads TGTGCCAGCAGCCATCTGGACAGGGCCGCTTTCTTT. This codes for CASSHLDRAAFF.

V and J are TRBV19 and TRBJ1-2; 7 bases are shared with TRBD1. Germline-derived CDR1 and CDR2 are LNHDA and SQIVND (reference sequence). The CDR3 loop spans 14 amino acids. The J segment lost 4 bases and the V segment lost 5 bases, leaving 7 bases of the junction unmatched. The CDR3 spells CASSSQGFLYGYTF. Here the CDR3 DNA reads TGTGCCAGTAGTTCACAGGGGTTTCTCTATGGCTACACCTTC.

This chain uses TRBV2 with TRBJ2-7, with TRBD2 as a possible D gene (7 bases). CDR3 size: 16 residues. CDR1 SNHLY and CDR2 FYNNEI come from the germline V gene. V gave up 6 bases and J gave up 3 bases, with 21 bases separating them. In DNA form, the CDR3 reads TGTGCCAGCAGACGGAATTTAGGGGGGGCCTTCTACGAGCAGTACTTC. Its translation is CASRRNLGGAFYEQYF.

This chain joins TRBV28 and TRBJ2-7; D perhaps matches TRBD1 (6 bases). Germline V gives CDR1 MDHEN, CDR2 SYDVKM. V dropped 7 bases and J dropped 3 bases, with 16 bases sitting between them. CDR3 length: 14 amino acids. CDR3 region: CASTQMGQNYEQYF. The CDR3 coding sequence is TGTGCCAGCACTCAAATGGGACAAAACTACGAGCAGTACTTC.

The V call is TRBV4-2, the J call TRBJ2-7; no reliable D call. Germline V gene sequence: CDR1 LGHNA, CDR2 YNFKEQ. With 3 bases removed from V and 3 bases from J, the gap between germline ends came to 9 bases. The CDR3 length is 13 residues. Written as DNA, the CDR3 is TGTGCCAGCAGCCATGACAAGAGCTACGAGCAGTACTTC. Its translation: CASSHDKSYEQYF.